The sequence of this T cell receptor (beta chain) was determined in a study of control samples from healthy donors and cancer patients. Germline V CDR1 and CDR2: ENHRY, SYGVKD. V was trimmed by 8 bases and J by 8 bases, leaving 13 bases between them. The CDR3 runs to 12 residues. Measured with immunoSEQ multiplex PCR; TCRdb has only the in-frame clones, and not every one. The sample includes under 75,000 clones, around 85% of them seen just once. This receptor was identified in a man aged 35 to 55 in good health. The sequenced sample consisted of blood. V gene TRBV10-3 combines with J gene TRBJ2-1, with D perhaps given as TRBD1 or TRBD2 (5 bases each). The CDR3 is CAIGTLGDEQFF. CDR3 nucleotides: TGTGCCATCGGGACCCTAGGGGATGAGCAGTTCTTC.